The 10 T cell receptor beta chains in this list originate from one sample, sequenced in a study of T cell repertoires in cytomegalovirus infection. MiXCR, applied by TCRdb to the reads, yields one record per CDR3 protein. The data contain 150,000 to 200,000 distinct CDR3 sequences, 8% to 10% of them singletons. The sequenced sample consisted of PBMCs. The origin of the receptors is a human donor in good health (CMV status not recorded). Some clones in this sample may be carry-over from other donors' samples.

The chain is built from TRBV6-6 and TRBJ1-4; no clear D. The CDR3 totals 16 residues. The germline V gene encodes CDR1 MNHNY and CDR2 SVGAGI (reference sequence). Between the trimmed V and J ends, which lost 0 bases and 0 bases, there was a span of 8 bases. The CDR3 DNA reads TGTGCCAGCAGTTACTCGAAACCTGCAACTAATGAAAAACTGTTTTTT. It is translated as CASSYSKPATNEKLFF.

This clonotype was picked up many times. This rearrangement joins TRBV7-2 to TRBJ2-3; 8 positions match TRBD1. The V gene end was trimmed by 3 bases and the J gene end by 1 base; junction bases not matched to a gene: 6. The CDR3 contains 16 residues. Germline V gene lookup returns CDR1 SGHTA and CDR2 FQGNSA. CDR3 bases: TGTGCCAGCAGCTTCCCACGGGGACAGGGCACAGATACGCAGTATTTT. Its translation: CASSFPRGQGTDTQYF.

This clonotype came up many times. The genes are TRBV7-2 and TRBJ1-6; D gene uncertain. CDR1 SGHTA and CDR2 FQGNSA come from the germline V gene. V gave up 5 bases and J gave up 13 bases, with 18 bases separating them. CDR3 length equals 14 residues. The CDR3 is CASSAGGVRPPLHF. CDR3 sequence (DNA): TGTGCCAGCAGCGCGGGCGGTGTGCGTCCTCCCCTCCACTTT.

This clonotype was observed a few times. The V gene is TRBV5-6, the J gene TRBJ2-7, with D unresolved. Germline loops: CDR1 SGHDT, CDR2 YYEEEE. The V gene lost 2 bases and the J gene lost 1 base, with 13 bases spanning the gap. This CDR3 contains 15 residues. In nucleotides, the CDR3 is TGTGCCAGCAGCTTCGTCACGGCCCGATCCTACGAGCAGTACTTC. It encodes CASSFVTARSYEQYF.

This clonotype was observed a handful of times. The CDR3 bases are TGTGCCAGCAGCTGGAGGGACAGAGAAGCTTTCTTT. This encodes CASSWRDREAFF. The V gene is TRBV5-6, the J gene TRBJ1-1; 7 bases are a match to TRBD1. The V gene's germline CDR1 is SGHDT and CDR2 YYEEEE. CDR3 length: 12 amino acids. J gave up 8 bases and V 3 bases, and 4 bases lay outside the gene matches.

This clonotype was seen only a few times. The chain links TRBV6-2 or TRBV6-3 to TRBJ2-1, with D unclear. The CDR3 is 12 amino acids. CDR1 and CDR2 (germline): MNHEY, SVGEGT. The V and J ends lost 4 bases and 10 bases respectively, with 11 bases between them. This chain's CDR3 is CASSSMPGEQFF. The CDR3 DNA reads as TGTGCCAGCAGTTCTATGCCCGGGGAGCAGTTCTTC.

This clonotype has only a few counts. This rearrangement joins TRBV27 to TRBJ1-6; no definite D call. V was pared by 0 bases and J by 0 bases, with 15 bases between. The CDR3 has 19 amino acids. Germline CDR1 is MNHEY and CDR2 is SMNVEV (reference sequence). The CDR3 loop is CASSLSGDGKGSYNSPLHF. In DNA form, the CDR3 reads TGTGCCAGCAGTTTATCGGGAGACGGGAAAGGCTCCTATAATTCACCCCTCCACTTT.

This clonotype was recorded a few times. V and J are TRBV20-1 and TRBJ2-7, with D unclear. CDR1 and CDR2 (germline): DFQATT, SNEGSKA (reference sequence). The V end lost 3 bases, the J end lost 0 bases, and 9 bases lay between the germline ends. The CDR3 consists of 13 residues. CDR3 sequence: CSASGSFSYEQYF. The CDR3 DNA reads TGCAGTGCTAGTGGCAGTTTCTCCTACGAGCAGTACTTC.

A few counts support this clonotype. This chain connects TRBV20-1 to TRBJ2-3, with 7 bases that match TRBD2. The V gene end was trimmed by 3 bases and the J gene end by 4 bases; junction bases not matched to a gene: 13. The V gene's germline CDR1 is DFQATT and CDR2 SNEGSKA (reference sequence). This CDR3 is 16 amino acids long. The CDR3, as DNA: TGCAGTGCTAGGCCCTTGACGGGAGGCCGCCCAGATACGCAGTATTTT. This gives the protein CSARPLTGGRPDTQYF.

The chain combines TRBV6-6 with TRBJ2-1; TRBD1 aligns across 10 bases. V lost 6 bases, J lost 6 bases, and 5 bases stayed unmatched. This CDR3 contains 14 residues. Germline V gives CDR1 MNHNY, CDR2 SVGAGI (reference sequence). CDR3 in amino acids: CASSWDRGINEQFF. The CDR3 DNA reads as TGTGCCAGCAGCTGGGACAGGGGAATCAATGAGCAGTTCTTC.